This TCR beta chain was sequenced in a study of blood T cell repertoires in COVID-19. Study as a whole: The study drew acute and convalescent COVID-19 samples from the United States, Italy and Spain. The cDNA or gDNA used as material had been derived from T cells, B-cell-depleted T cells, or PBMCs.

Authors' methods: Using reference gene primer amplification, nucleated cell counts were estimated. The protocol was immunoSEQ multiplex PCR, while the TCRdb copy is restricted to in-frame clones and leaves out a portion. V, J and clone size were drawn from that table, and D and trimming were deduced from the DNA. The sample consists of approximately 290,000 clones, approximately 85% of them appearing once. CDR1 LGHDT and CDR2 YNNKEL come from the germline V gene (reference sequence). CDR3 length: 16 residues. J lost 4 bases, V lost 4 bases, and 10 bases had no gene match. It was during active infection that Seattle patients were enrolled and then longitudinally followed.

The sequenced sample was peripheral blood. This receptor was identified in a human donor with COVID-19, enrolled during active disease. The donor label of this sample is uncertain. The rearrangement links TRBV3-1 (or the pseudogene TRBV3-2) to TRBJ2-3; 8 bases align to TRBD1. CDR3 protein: CASSPHGTGSADTQYF. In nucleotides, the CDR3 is TGTGCCAGCAGCCCTCACGGGACAGGCTCCGCAGATACGCAGTATTTT.